This paragraph reports one T cell receptor beta chain. The data belong to a study of glioma-infiltrating T cells after dendritic cell vaccination. Whole-study context: Patients had newly diagnosed or recurrent glioblastoma and received dendritic cell vaccines. Patients received autologous tumor lysate-pulsed dendritic cell vaccination between about 2002 and 2013.

Clones were sequenced by immunoSEQ multiplex PCR, and TCRdb holds only the in-frame ones, with some missing. Among 65,000 or so clones listed, around nine tenths were seen once. Germline loops: CDR1 LGHNA, CDR2 YSLEER. The CDR3 is 18 residues long. V gave up 4 bases and J gave up 3 bases, with 22 bases separating them. Time point given: after dendritic cell vaccination, including at tumor progression/relapse. The chain links TRBV4-3 to TRBJ2-1; D might be TRBD2 (6 bases). This TCR was sampled from a human donor with glioblastoma. Specimen: blood, collected after dendritic cell vaccination. CDR3 region: CASSLLPGLSPLYNEQFF. The CDR3 nucleotides read TGCGCCAGCAGCCTTCTGCCGGGACTCAGCCCCCTCTACAATGAGCAGTTCTTC.